The clone carrying this TCR beta chain has just one count. The sample originates from a study of blood T cell repertoires in COVID-19. The V gene lost 3 bases and the J gene lost 6 bases, with 16 bases spanning the gap. CDR3 length equals 14 residues. Germline V gene lookup returns CDR1 SGDLS and CDR2 YYNGEE. Patients from Seattle were sampled longitudinally, starting during active infection. Only in-frame clones appear in the TCRdb table, and some are missing; sequencing was by immunoSEQ multiplex PCR. The repertoire holds tens of thousands of clones, with roughly 74% as singletons. The sequenced sample was peripheral blood. The rearrangement uses TRBV9 and TRBJ2-7; a weak D match, TRBD2 (6 bases). The source of this sequence is a man in his fifties or sixties with COVID-19, enrolled during active disease. The CDR3 region is CASSDRLVEGEQYF. The CDR3 DNA reads as TGTGCCAGCAGCGACCGACTAGTCGAGGGCGAGCAGTACTTC.